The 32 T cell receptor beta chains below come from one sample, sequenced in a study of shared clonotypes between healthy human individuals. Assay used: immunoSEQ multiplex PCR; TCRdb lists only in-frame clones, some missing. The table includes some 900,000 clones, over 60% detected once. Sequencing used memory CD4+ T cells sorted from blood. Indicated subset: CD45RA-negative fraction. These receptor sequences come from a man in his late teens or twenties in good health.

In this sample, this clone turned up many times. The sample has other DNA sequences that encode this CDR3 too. CDR3 DNA sequence: TGTGCCAGCAGCCCCCAGGGGATCTCCTACGAGCAGTACTTC. It specifies CASSPQGISYEQYF. The rearrangement uses TRBV14 and TRBJ2-7, with a weak D call TRBD1 (6 bases). The CDR3 is 14 residues long. CDR1 is SGHDN and CDR2 is FVKESK in the germline V gene. Trimming took off 4 bases at V and 0 bases at J, with 10 bases between the two ends. Full variable domain (remainder filled in from reference TRBV14 and TRBJ2-7): EAGVTQFPSHSVIEKGQTVTLRCDPISGHDNLYWYRRVMGKEIKFLLHFVKESKQDESGMPNNRFLAERTGGTYSTLKVQPAELEDSGVYFCASSPQGISYEQYFGPGTRLTVT.

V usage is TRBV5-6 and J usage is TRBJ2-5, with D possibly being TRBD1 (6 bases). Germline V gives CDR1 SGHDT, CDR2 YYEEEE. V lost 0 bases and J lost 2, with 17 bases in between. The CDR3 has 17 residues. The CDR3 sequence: CASSLGLLGARQETQYF. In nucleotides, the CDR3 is TGTGCCAGCAGCTTGGGGCTTCTGGGGGCAAGACAAGAGACCCAGTACTTC.

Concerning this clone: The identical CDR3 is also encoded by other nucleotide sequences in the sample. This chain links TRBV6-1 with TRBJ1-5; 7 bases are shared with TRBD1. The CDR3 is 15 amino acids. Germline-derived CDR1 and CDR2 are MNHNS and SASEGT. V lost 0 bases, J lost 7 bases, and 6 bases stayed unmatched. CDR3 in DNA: TGTGCCAGCAGTGAAGCAGGGGGCGCGGGGCAGCCCCAGCATTTT. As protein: CASSEAGGAGQPQHF.

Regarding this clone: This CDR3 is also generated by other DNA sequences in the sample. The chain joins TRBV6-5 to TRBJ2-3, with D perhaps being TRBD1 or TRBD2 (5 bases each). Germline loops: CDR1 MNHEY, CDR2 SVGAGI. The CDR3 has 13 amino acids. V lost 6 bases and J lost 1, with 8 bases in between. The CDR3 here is CASRGTGTDTQYF. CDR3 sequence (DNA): TGTGCCAGCAGAGGGACGGGCACAGATACGCAGTATTTT.

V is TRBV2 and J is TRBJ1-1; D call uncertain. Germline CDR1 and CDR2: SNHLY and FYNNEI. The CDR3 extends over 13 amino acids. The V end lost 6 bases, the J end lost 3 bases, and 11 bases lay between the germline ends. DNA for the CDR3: TGTGCCAGCAGCCCCAGACATGACACTGAAGCTTTCTTT. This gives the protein CASSPRHDTEAFF. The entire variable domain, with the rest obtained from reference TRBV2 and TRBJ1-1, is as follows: EPEVTQTPSHQVTQMGQEVILRCVPISNHLYFYWYRQILGQKVEFLVSFYNNEISEKSEIFDDQFSVERPDGSNFTLKIRSTKLEDSAMYFCASSPRHDTEAFFGQGTRLTVV.

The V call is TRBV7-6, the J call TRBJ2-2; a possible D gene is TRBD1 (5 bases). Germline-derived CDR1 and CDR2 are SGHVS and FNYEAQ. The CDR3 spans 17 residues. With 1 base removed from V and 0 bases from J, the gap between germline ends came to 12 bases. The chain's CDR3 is CASSLGRAIANTGELFF. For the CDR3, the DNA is TGTGCCAGCAGCTTAGGCAGGGCAATTGCGAACACCGGGGAGCTGTTTTTT.

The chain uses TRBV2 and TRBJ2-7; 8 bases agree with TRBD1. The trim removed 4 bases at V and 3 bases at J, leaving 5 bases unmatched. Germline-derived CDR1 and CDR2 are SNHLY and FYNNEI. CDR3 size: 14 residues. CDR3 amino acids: CASSATGERYEQYF. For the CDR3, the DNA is TGTGCCAGCAGTGCGACAGGGGAGCGCTACGAGCAGTACTTC.

CDR3 amino acids: CASSSKVGSQHF. The CDR3 DNA reads as TGTGCCAGCAGCTCAAAGGTGGGGTCCCAGCATTTT. This chain connects TRBV6-6 to TRBJ1-5; D is unclear. Trimming cost V 6 bases and J 11 bases, with 14 bases left between them. Looked up from germline, CDR1 is MNHNY and CDR2 is SVGAGI (reference sequence). The CDR3 runs to 12 residues.

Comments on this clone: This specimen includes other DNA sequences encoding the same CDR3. The CDR3 sequence is CSVSGNTEAFF. In DNA form, the CDR3 reads TGCAGCGTTTCAGGGAACACTGAAGCTTTCTTT. V gene TRBV29-1 combines with J gene TRBJ1-1; the D is unclear. V dropped 5 bases and J dropped 1 base, with 5 bases sitting between them. The CDR3 is made up of 11 amino acids. The germline V gene encodes CDR1 SQVTM and CDR2 ANQGSEA. Full variable domain (remainder filled in from reference TRBV29-1 and TRBJ1-1): SAVISQKPSRDICQRGTSLTIQCQVDSQVTMMFWYRQQPGQSLTLIATANQGSEATYESGFVIDKFPISRPNLTFSTLTVSNMSPEDSSIYLCSVSGNTEAFFGQGTRLTVV.

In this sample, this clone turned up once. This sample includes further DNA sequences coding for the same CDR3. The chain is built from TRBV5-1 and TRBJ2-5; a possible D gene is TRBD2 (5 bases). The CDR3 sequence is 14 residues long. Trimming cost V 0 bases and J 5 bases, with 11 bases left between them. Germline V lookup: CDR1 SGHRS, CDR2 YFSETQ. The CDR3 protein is CASSLVAGSETQYF. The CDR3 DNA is TGCGCCAGCAGCTTGGTTGCGGGTTCGGAGACCCAGTACTTC.

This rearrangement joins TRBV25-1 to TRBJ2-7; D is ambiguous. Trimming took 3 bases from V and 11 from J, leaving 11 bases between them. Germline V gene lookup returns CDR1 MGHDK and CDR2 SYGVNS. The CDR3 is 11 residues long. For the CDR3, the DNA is TGTGCCAGCAGTGACCCTATAAAGAAGTACTTC. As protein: CASSDPIKKYF.

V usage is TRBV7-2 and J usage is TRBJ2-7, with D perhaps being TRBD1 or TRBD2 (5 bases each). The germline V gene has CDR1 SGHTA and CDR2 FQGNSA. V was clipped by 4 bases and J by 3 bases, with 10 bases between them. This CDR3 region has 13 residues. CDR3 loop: CASSSLGGYEQYF. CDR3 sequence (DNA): TGTGCCAGCAGCTCCCTTGGGGGCTACGAGCAGTACTTC.

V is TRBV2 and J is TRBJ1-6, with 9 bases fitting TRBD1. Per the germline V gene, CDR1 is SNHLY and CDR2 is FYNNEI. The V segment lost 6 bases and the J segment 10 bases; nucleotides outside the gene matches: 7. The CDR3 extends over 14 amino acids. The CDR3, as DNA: TGTGCCAGCAGCCTCGGGACAGGGAACTCACCCCTCCACTTT. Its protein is CASSLGTGNSPLHF.

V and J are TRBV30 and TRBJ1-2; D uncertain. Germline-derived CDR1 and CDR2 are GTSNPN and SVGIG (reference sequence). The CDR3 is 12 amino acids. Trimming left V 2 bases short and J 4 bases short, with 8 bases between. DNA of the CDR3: TGTGCCTGGAGTAGTTCATCCTATGGCTACACCTTC. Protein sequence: CAWSSSSYGYTF.

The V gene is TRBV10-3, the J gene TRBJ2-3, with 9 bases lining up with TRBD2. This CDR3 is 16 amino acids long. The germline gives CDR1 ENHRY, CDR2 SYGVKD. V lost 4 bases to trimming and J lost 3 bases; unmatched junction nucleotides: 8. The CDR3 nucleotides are TGTGCCATCAGTGGAGCCAGCGGGAGGACTACAGATACGCAGTATTTT. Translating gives CAISGASGRTTDTQYF.

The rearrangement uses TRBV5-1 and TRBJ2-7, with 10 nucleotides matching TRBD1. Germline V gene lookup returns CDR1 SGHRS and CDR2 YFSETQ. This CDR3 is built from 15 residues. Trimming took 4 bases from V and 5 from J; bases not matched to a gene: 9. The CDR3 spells CASSPARTGGDEQYF. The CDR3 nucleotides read TGCGCCAGCAGCCCCGCCCGGACAGGGGGTGACGAGCAGTACTTC. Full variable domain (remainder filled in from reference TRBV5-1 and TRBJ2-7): KAGVTQTPRYLIKTRGQQVTLSCSPISGHRSVSWYQQTPGQGLQFLFEYFSETQRNKGNFPGRFSGRQFSNSRSEMNVSTLELGDSALYLCASSPARTGGDEQYFGPGTRLTVT.

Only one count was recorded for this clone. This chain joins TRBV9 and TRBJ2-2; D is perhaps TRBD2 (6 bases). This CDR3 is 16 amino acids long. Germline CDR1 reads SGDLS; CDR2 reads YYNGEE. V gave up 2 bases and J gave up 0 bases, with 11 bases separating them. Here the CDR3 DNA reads TGTGCCAGCAGCGTCGATTTAGCGGCGAACACCGGGGAGCTGTTTTTT. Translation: CASSVDLAANTGELFF.

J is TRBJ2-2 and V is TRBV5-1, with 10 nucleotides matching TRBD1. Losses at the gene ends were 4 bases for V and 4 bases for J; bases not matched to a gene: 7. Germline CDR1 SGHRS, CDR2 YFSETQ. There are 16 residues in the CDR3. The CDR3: CASSGRTGGSTGELFF. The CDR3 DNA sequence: TGCGCCAGCAGCGGGCGGACAGGGGGGAGCACCGGGGAGCTGTTTTTT.

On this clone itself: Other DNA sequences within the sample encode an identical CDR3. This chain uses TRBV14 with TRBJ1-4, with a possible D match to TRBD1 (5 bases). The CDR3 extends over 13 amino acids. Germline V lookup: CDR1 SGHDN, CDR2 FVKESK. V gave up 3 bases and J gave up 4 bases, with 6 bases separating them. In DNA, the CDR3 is TGTGCCAGCAGCCAGGGGGTTAATGAAAAACTGTTTTTT. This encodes CASSQGVNEKLFF. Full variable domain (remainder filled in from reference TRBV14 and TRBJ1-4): EAGVTQFPSHSVIEKGQTVTLRCDPISGHDNLYWYRRVMGKEIKFLLHFVKESKQDESGMPNNRFLAERTGGTYSTLKVQPAELEDSGVYFCASSQGVNEKLFFGSGTQLSVL.

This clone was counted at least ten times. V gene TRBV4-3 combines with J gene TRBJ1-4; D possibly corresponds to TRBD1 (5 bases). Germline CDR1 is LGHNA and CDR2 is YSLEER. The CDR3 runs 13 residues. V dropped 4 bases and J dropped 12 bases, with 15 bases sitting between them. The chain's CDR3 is CASSPRVRGELFF. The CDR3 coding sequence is TGCGCCAGCAGCCCAAGGGTCCGGGGGGAACTGTTTTTT.

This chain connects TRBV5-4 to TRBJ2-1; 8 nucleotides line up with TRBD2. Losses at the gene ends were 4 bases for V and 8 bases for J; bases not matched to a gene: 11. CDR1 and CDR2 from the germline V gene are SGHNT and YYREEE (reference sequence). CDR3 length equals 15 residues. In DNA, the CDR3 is TGTGCCAGCAGCCCCGGCGGTAGCGGGGTCTATGAGCAGTTCTTC. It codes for CASSPGGSGVYEQFF.

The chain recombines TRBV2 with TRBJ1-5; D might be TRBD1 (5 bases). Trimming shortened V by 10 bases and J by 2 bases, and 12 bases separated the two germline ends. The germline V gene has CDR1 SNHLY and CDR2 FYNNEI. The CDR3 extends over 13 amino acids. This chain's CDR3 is CATGGGGNQPQHF. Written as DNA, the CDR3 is TGTGCCACTGGGGGAGGGGGCAATCAGCCCCAGCATTTT.

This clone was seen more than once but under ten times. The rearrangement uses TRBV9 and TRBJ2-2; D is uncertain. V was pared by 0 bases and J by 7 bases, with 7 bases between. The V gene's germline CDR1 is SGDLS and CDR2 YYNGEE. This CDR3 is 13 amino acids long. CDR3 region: CASSVGYGGELFF. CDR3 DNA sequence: TGTGCCAGCAGCGTAGGATACGGCGGGGAGCTGTTTTTT.

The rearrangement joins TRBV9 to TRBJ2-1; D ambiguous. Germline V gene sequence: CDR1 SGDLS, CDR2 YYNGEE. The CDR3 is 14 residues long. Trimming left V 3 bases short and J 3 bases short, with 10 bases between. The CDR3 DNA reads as TGTGCCAGCAGCGAAGCGAACAGCTACAATGAGCAGTTCTTC. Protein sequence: CASSEANSYNEQFF.

The CDR3 sequence: CASSLGHTRVEQYF. Here the CDR3 DNA reads TGTGCCAGCAGCTTAGGTCATACTAGAGTCGAGCAGTACTTC. The gene calls are TRBV13 and TRBJ2-7; perhaps TRBD2 as D (5 bases). V shed 0 bases and J shed 6 bases, with 12 bases lying between them. CDR1 is PRHDT, CDR2 FYEKMQ, per germline (reference sequence). This CDR3 spans 14 amino acids.

The CDR3 nucleotides are TGTGCCATCGCCCAGGGAGGGGCTAATGAAAAACTGTTTTTT. Protein product: CAIAQGGANEKLFF. V usage is TRBV10-3 and J usage is TRBJ1-4, with D tentatively TRBD1 (5 bases). V dropped 8 bases and J dropped 3 bases, with 13 bases sitting between them. The CDR3 spans 14 residues. From germline, CDR1 is ENHRY and CDR2 SYGVKD.

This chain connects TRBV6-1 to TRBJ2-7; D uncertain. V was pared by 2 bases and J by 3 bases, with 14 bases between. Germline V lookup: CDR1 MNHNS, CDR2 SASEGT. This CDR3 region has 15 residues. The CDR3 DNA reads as TGTGCCAGCAGTGAATTTGCGAGACTGCACTACGAGCAGTACTTC. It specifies CASSEFARLHYEQYF.

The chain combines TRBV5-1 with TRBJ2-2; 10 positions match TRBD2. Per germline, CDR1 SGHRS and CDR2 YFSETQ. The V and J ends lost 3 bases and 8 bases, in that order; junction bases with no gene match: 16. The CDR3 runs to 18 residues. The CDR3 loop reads CASSWTTSGLYSPGELFF. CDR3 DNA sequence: TGCGCCAGCAGCTGGACGACTAGCGGGCTCTATTCTCCGGGGGAGCTGTTTTTT.

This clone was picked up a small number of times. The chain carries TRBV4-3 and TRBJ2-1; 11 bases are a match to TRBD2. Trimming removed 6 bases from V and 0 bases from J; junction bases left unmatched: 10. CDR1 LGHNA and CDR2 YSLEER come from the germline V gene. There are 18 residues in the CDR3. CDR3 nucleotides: TGCGCCAGCAGTGGACTAGCGGGCAAATTAAGCTCCTACAATGAGCAGTTCTTC. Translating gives CASSGLAGKLSSYNEQFF.

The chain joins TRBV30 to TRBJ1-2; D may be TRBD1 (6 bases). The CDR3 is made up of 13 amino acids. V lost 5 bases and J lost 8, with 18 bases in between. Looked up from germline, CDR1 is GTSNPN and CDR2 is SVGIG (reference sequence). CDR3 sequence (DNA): TGTGCCTGGGCCAGAGGGGGGGAGAAGGGCTACACCTTC. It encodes CAWARGGEKGYTF.

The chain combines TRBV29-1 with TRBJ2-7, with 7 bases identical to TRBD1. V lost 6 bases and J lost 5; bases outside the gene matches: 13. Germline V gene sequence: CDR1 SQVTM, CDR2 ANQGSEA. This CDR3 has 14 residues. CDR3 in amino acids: CSVVLGTVGNEQYF. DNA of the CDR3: TGCAGCGTGGTGCTTGGGACAGTGGGTAACGAGCAGTACTTC.

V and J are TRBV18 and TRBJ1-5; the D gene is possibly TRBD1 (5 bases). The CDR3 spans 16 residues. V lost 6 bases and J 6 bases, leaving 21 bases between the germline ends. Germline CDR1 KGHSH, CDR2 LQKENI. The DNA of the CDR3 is TGTGCCAGCTCTGAGAACATGGGAGGGACGAGTCAGCCCCAGCATTTT. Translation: CASSENMGGTSQPQHF.